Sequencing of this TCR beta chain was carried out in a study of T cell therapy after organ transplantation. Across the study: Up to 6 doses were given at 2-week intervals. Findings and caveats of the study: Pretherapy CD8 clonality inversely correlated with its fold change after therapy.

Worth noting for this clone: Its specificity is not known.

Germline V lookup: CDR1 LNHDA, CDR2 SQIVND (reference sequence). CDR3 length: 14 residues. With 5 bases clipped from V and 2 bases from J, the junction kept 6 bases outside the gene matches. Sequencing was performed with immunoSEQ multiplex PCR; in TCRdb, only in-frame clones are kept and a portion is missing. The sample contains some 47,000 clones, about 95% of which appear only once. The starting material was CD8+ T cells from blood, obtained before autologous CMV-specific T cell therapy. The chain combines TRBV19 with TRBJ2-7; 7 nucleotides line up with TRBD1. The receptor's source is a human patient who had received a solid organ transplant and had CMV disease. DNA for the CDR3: TGTGCCAGTAGTTTTGGACAGGCTACCTACGAGCAGTACTTC. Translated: CASSFGQATYEQYF. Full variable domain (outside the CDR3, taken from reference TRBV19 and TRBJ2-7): DGGITQSPKYLFRKEGQNVTLSCEQNLNHDAMYWYRQDPGQGLRLIYYSQIVNDFQKGDIAEGYSVSREKKESFPLTVTSAQKNPTAFYLCASSFGQATYEQYFGPGTRLTVT.